The rows below give T cell receptor beta chains drawn from one sample of a study of blood T cell repertoires in COVID-19. Measured with immunoSEQ multiplex PCR; TCRdb has only the in-frame clones, and not every one. The sample yields a few hundred thousand clones, 75% to 90% seen once. The source material was peripheral blood. These receptors all stem from a woman in her 70s with COVID-19, enrolled during active disease. CDR3s include the opening cysteine and the closing phenylalanine or tryptophan. The D gene is left open where the match is weak. Clone size is shown for a subset of rows, as once, few, many or a class of expanded clone.

abundance: NA
d_gene: NA
v_gene: TRBV6-5
j_gene: TRBJ1-4
CDR3aa: CASRVPGVNEKLFF
CDR3nt: TGTGCCAGCAGAGTACCGGGGGTTAATGAAAAACTGTTTTTT

abundance: NA
d_gene: NA
v_gene: TRBV6-5
j_gene: TRBJ1-4
CDR3aa: CASSPHSLNEKLFF
CDR3nt: TGTGCCAGCAGTCCCCACAGTCTTAATGAAAAACTGTTTTTT

abundance: NA
d_gene: TRBD1
v_gene: TRBV15
j_gene: TRBJ1-4
CDR3aa: CATRRGGQGEKLFF
CDR3nt: TGTGCCACCCGACGAGGGGGCCAAGGTGAAAAACTGTTTTTT

abundance: NA
d_gene: TRBD2
v_gene: TRBV3-1/TRBV3-2
j_gene: TRBJ2-3
CDR3aa: CASSGTSGRDTQYF
CDR3nt: TGTGCCAGCAGCGGGACTAGCGGGAGAGATACGCAGTATTTT

abundance: NA
d_gene: NA
v_gene: TRBV7-2
j_gene: TRBJ1-2
CDR3aa: CASSTTSRGYTF
CDR3nt: TGTGCCAGCAGCACGACAAGTCGTGGCTACACCTTC

abundance: NA
d_gene: TRBD2
v_gene: TRBV28
j_gene: TRBJ2-3
CDR3aa: CATGLAGSKDTQYF
CDR3nt: TGTGCCACCGGACTAGCGGGTTCCAAAGATACGCAGTATTTT

abundance: NA
d_gene: TRBD2
v_gene: TRBV4-1
j_gene: TRBJ2-1
CDR3aa: CASSHGGGRIWNEQFF
CDR3nt: TGCGCCAGCAGCCATGGGGGCGGGAGGATCTGGAATGAGCAGTTCTTC

abundance: NA
d_gene: NA
v_gene: TRBV5-8
j_gene: TRBJ1-5
CDR3aa: CASSLSPGPNQPQHF
CDR3nt: TGTGCCAGCAGCCTTAGTCCAGGGCCAAATCAGCCCCAGCATTTT

abundance: NA
d_gene: NA
v_gene: TRBV10-2
j_gene: TRBJ2-1
CDR3aa: CASREGSPYNEQFF
CDR3nt: TGCGCCAGCAGGGAGGGGAGCCCCTACAATGAGCAGTTCTTC

abundance: NA
d_gene: NA
v_gene: TRBV29-1
j_gene: TRBJ2-7
CDR3aa: CSVANGAYEQYF
CDR3nt: TGCAGCGTTGCAAACGGTGCCTACGAGCAGTACTTC

abundance: NA
d_gene: NA
v_gene: TRBV19
j_gene: TRBJ1-5
CDR3aa: CASTPQGNQPQHF
CDR3nt: TGTGCCAGTACCCCACAGGGCAATCAGCCCCAGCATTTT

abundance: few
d_gene: NA
v_gene: TRBV25-1
j_gene: TRBJ1-1
CDR3aa: CASSDSYTEAFF
CDR3nt: TGTGCCAGCAGTGACAGTTACACTGAAGCTTTCTTT

abundance: NA
d_gene: NA
v_gene: TRBV6-4
j_gene: TRBJ1-2
CDR3aa: CASSPGFYSSGGDGYTF
CDR3nt: TGTGCCAGCAGTCCTGGTTTTTACTCGAGCGGCGGCGATGGCTACACCTTC

abundance: NA
d_gene: NA
v_gene: TRBV6-2/TRBV6-3
j_gene: TRBJ1-2
CDR3aa: CASSEGGHQDYGYTF
CDR3nt: TGTGCCAGCAGCGAGGGGGGGCACCAGGACTATGGCTACACCTTC

abundance: NA
d_gene: NA
v_gene: TRBV3-1/TRBV3-2
j_gene: TRBJ1-2
CDR3aa: CASSQVGRQSGGYTF
CDR3nt: TGTGCCAGCAGCCAAGTGGGAAGGCAGTCGGGGGGCTACACCTTC

abundance: NA
d_gene: TRBD2
v_gene: TRBV5-4
j_gene: TRBJ2-5
CDR3aa: CASSLDGGGYGQETQYF
CDR3nt: TGTGCCAGCAGCTTGGATGGGGGGGGGTACGGTCAGGAGACCCAGTACTTC

abundance: NA
d_gene: TRBD1
v_gene: TRBV13
j_gene: TRBJ2-5
CDR3aa: CASSPSHRGQGETQYF
CDR3nt: TGTGCCAGCAGCCCCAGCCACAGGGGGCAGGGAGAGACCCAGTACTTC

abundance: NA
d_gene: TRBD1
v_gene: TRBV7-2
j_gene: TRBJ1-6
CDR3aa: CASSQPGQGDSPLHF
CDR3nt: TGTGCCAGCAGCCAGCCGGGACAGGGTGATTCACCCCTCCACTTT

abundance: NA
d_gene: TRBD1
v_gene: TRBV27
j_gene: TRBJ1-5
CDR3aa: CASSLTGSIRVGGQQPQHF
CDR3nt: TGTGCCAGCAGTTTAACCGGATCAATTAGGGTGGGGGGACAGCAGCCCCAGCATTTT

abundance: NA
d_gene: NA
v_gene: TRBV7-2
j_gene: TRBJ1-6
CDR3aa: CASSLQGQGYSPLHF
CDR3nt: TGTGCCAGCAGCTTACAGGGGCAGGGGTATTCACCCCTCCACTTT

abundance: NA
d_gene: TRBD1
v_gene: TRBV2
j_gene: TRBJ2-7
CDR3aa: CASKGQAAVNEQYF
CDR3nt: TGTGCCAGCAAGGGACAGGCGGCCGTCAACGAGCAGTACTTC

abundance: NA
d_gene: NA
v_gene: TRBV30
j_gene: TRBJ2-2
CDR3aa: CAWRGGQITGELFF
CDR3nt: TGTGCCTGGAGAGGCGGACAAATCACCGGGGAGCTGTTTTTT

abundance: once
d_gene: TRBD1
v_gene: TRBV29-1
j_gene: TRBJ1-4
CDR3aa: CSVEGLGDRESTNEKLFF
CDR3nt: TGCAGCGTTGAAGGCCTCGGGGACAGGGAATCAACTAATGAAAAACTGTTTTTT

abundance: NA
d_gene: TRBD2
v_gene: TRBV11-2
j_gene: TRBJ2-7
CDR3aa: CASSLGYRDYHYEQYF
CDR3nt: TGTGCCAGCAGCTTAGGCTACCGGGACTACCACTACGAGCAGTACTTC